The source of this T cell receptor beta chain is a study of blood T cell repertoires in COVID-19. Measured with immunoSEQ multiplex PCR; TCRdb has only the in-frame clones, and not every one. This sample has fewer than 250,000 clones, with roughly nine tenths found just once. Between the trimmed V and J ends, which lost 2 bases and 6 bases, there was a span of 12 bases. The CDR3 covers 14 residues. The sequence was collected from a woman aged 50 to 65 with acute or convalescent COVID-19. The chain has TRBV5-3 and TRBJ2-1, with D maybe TRBD2 (5 bases). TRBV5-3 is identified as an open reading frame with a role that is uncertain. Sequencing was carried out using peripheral blood. Here the CDR3 DNA reads TGTGCCAGAAGCTTACGGACTCCTCCCAATGAGCAGTTCTTC. Protein sequence: CARSLRTPPNEQFF.